Listed below are T cell receptor beta chains from one sample, sequenced in a study of response to subunit inactivated influenza vaccine. TCRdb fed the RT-PCR reads into MiXCR, producing one record per CDR3 protein. The table lists more than 700,000 distinct CDR3 sequences, about 20% of them singletons. This sample comprised PBMCs from blood, obtained about 5 days after vaccination. Receptors originate from a man aged 45-60 years who received an inactivated influenza vaccine. Both conserved end residues are part of each CDR3. The D gene is left open where the match is weak. Size values are once, few and many counts, or a class for expanded clones, and some rows have none.

>few|TRBJ2-2|TRBV10-3|-
TGTGCCATCAAAACTGGGTCGAACACCGGGGAGCTGTTTTTT
CAIKTGSNTGELFF
>-|TRBJ2-7|TRBV6-2/TRBV6-3|-
TGTGCCAGCAGTTTAACAGGGTACGGGCTTTACGAGCAGTACTTC
CASSLTGYGLYEQYF
>-|TRBJ2-3|TRBV20-1|-
TGCAGTGCCACACATCGGGCTAGCACAGATACGCAGTATTTT
CSATHRASTDTQYF
>few|TRBJ2-2|TRBV20-1|-
TGCAGTGCCAACATCCCAGGGGTCACCGGGGAGCTGTTTTTT
CSANIPGVTGELFF
>-|TRBJ2-3|TRBV4-3|-
TGCGCCAGCAGCCAAACCCTTCTGGGACATGGTGTTGATACGCAGTATTTT
CASSQTLLGHGVDTQYF
>few|TRBJ2-1|TRBV6-5|TRBD2
TGTGCCAGCAGTTCACGACTAGCGCCAGCTTACAATGAGCAGTTCTTC
CASSSRLAPAYNEQFF
>many|TRBJ2-1|TRBV24-1|-
TGTGCCACCAGTGGGAGGACCTACAATGAGCAGTTCTTC
CATSGRTYNEQFF
>-|TRBJ1-2|TRBV6-2/TRBV6-3|-
TGTGCCAGCAGTTACTCGACTCTCGTAGTCCAGGGCTACACCTTC
CASSYSTLVVQGYTF
>-|TRBJ2-3|TRBV3-1|-
TGTGCCAGCAGCCAATCGTTCACAGATACGCAGTATTTT
CASSQSFTDTQYF
>few|TRBJ2-5|TRBV20-1|-
TGCAGTGCTAGAGGCCCGCCCTTAACAAGACAAGAGACCCAGTACTTC
CSARGPPLTRQETQYF
>few|TRBJ2-1|TRBV12-3/TRBV12-4|TRBD2
TGTGCCAGCAGTTTTCGGACTAGCGGGAATCATGAGCAGTTCTTC
CASSFRTSGNHEQFF
>-|TRBJ2-6|TRBV20-1|-
TGCAGTGCTCTCGTCTCGTGGGCCAACGTCCTGACTTTC
CSALVSWANVLTF
>-|TRBJ2-7|TRBV4-1|-
TGCGCCAGCAGCCCTCAGTGGGTGGGGGAAATCTACGAGCAGTACTTC
CASSPQWVGEIYEQYF
>-|TRBJ2-5|TRBV9|TRBD2
TGTGCCAGCAGTCATCCCCTGGGACTAGCGGGGTTCCAAGAGACCCAGTACTTC
CASSHPLGLAGFQETQYF
>-|TRBJ2-4|TRBV7-8|TRBD2
TGTGCCAGCCAGCCGCGGGGGTTAAACATTCAGTACTTC
CASQPRGLNIQYF
>-|TRBJ2-3|TRBV4-1|-
TGCGCCAGCAGCCAAGATCTGTTGGGCGGCGCAACAGATACGCAGTATTTT
CASSQDLLGGATDTQYF
>few|TRBJ1-1|TRBV20-1|TRBD1
TGCACCCCCCAGGGGGGGGGGCTTACTGAAGCTTTCTTT
CTPQGGGLTEAFF
>-|TRBJ2-5|TRBV12-3/TRBV12-4|-
TGTGCCAGCAGTTTATCTTGGGCAGGGTGGGATCAAGAGACCCAGTACTTC
CASSLSWAGWDQETQYF
>few|TRBJ2-7|TRBV29-1|-
TGCAGCGCCACGACGGATACCTACGAGCAGTACTTC
CSATTDTYEQYF
>few|TRBJ2-1|TRBV2|TRBD2
TGTGCCAGCAGTGGGGTTACTAGCGTGGGATACAATGAGCAGTTCTTC
CASSGVTSVGYNEQFF
>-|TRBJ2-7|TRBV30|-
TGTGCCTGCACTGGGACTTTTAGCTCCTACGAGCAGTACTTC
CACTGTFSSYEQYF
>-|TRBJ1-1|TRBV10-2|-
TGCGCCAGCAGTGAATTGTGGGGAGCTTTCTTT
CASSELWGAFF
>-|TRBJ2-1|TRBV6-2/TRBV6-3|-
TGTGCCAGCAGTTACTCGTCCACGCAGTTCTTC
CASSYSSTQFF
>-|TRBJ1-5|TRBV7-2|-
TGTGCCAGCAGCGTCTTATACAATCAGCCCCAGCATTTT
CASSVLYNQPQHF
>-|TRBJ2-7|TRBV13|-
TGTGCCAGCAGCCCCACCCTATTACACGAGCAGTACTTC
CASSPTLLHEQYF
>many|TRBJ2-1|TRBV28|-
TGTGCCAGCAGACGTCGGGGATATTACAATGAGCAGTTCTTC
CASRRRGYYNEQFF
>-|TRBJ1-2|TRBV27|TRBD1
TGTGCCAGCAGTCCGTACAGGGGTCCGAGCCATGGCTACACCTTC
CASSPYRGPSHGYTF
>few|TRBJ2-3|TRBV12-3/TRBV12-4|TRBD2
TGTGCCAGCAGTCGGCGGACTAGCGGCACAGATACGCAGTATTTT
CASSRRTSGTDTQYF
>few|TRBJ2-3|TRBV12-3/TRBV12-4|-
TGTGCCAGCAACCGAATACAGGGCTTGGGCACAGATACGCAGTATTTT
CASNRIQGLGTDTQYF
>-|TRBJ2-1|TRBV7-3|-
TGTCCCAGCAGCTCCAACCCCAATGAGCAGTTCTTC
CPSSSNPNEQFF
>many|TRBJ1-4|TRBV7-8|TRBD1
TGTGCCAGCAGCCAGGGACAGGGGAACGAAAAACTGTTTTTT
CASSQGQGNEKLFF
>few|TRBJ2-7|TRBV7-2|-
TGTGCCAGCAGCTTAGAGTGGGGCGGGGACGAGCAGTACTTC
CASSLEWGGDEQYF
>few|TRBJ2-1|TRBV20-1|-
TGCAGTGCTAGAGATCATTGGGGGGCGAACCGAGAGCAGTTCTTC
CSARDHWGANREQFF
>few|TRBJ2-2|TRBV9|-
TGTGCCAGCAGCGTTAGCGGCGGGGAGCTGTTTTTT
CASSVSGGELFF
>few|TRBJ2-2|TRBV7-2|TRBD2
TGTGCCAGCAGCTTATCGTCTAGCGGGAGTACCGGGGAGCTGTTTTTT
CASSLSSSGSTGELFF
>-|TRBJ2-5|TRBV5-1|-
TGCGCCAACAGCTTGCGGGAGACCCAGTACTTC
CANSLRETQYF
>few|TRBJ2-1|TRBV24-1|-
TGTGCCACCAGTGATTCGGCAGGGAAGTCCTACAATGAGCAGTTCTTC
CATSDSAGKSYNEQFF
>few|TRBJ2-1|TRBV29-1|TRBD1
TGCAGCGGAGGGGACAGGGGGCTAGGAGAGCAGTTCTTC
CSGGDRGLGEQFF
>many|TRBJ1-1|TRBV5-6|TRBD1
TGTGCCAGCAGCTTGACGACAGGGGGGAACACTGAAGCTTTCTTT
CASSLTTGGNTEAFF
>-|TRBJ2-5|TRBV5-6|-
TGTGCCAGCAGTATTAGTTTGCTACAAGAGACCCAGTACTTC
CASSISLLQETQYF
>many|TRBJ1-4|TRBV6-1|TRBD1
TGTGCCAGCAGTGTAGAACAGGGGACGGGAGTTGAAAAACTGTTTTTT
CASSVEQGTGVEKLFF
>-|TRBJ2-7|TRBV24-1|TRBD1
TGTGCCACCAGTGATCCAAGGACAGGGGACCCCTACGAGCAGTACTTC
CATSDPRTGDPYEQYF
>few|TRBJ2-7|TRBV30|-
TGTGCCTGGAGTACTGGGTCCGGGACAAAACTCTACGAGCAGTACTTC
CAWSTGSGTKLYEQYF
>few|TRBJ2-1|TRBV4-1|-
TGCGCCAGCAGCCAAGATCACCACAGAGCTATGTCCAATGAGCAGTTCTTC
CASSQDHHRAMSNEQFF